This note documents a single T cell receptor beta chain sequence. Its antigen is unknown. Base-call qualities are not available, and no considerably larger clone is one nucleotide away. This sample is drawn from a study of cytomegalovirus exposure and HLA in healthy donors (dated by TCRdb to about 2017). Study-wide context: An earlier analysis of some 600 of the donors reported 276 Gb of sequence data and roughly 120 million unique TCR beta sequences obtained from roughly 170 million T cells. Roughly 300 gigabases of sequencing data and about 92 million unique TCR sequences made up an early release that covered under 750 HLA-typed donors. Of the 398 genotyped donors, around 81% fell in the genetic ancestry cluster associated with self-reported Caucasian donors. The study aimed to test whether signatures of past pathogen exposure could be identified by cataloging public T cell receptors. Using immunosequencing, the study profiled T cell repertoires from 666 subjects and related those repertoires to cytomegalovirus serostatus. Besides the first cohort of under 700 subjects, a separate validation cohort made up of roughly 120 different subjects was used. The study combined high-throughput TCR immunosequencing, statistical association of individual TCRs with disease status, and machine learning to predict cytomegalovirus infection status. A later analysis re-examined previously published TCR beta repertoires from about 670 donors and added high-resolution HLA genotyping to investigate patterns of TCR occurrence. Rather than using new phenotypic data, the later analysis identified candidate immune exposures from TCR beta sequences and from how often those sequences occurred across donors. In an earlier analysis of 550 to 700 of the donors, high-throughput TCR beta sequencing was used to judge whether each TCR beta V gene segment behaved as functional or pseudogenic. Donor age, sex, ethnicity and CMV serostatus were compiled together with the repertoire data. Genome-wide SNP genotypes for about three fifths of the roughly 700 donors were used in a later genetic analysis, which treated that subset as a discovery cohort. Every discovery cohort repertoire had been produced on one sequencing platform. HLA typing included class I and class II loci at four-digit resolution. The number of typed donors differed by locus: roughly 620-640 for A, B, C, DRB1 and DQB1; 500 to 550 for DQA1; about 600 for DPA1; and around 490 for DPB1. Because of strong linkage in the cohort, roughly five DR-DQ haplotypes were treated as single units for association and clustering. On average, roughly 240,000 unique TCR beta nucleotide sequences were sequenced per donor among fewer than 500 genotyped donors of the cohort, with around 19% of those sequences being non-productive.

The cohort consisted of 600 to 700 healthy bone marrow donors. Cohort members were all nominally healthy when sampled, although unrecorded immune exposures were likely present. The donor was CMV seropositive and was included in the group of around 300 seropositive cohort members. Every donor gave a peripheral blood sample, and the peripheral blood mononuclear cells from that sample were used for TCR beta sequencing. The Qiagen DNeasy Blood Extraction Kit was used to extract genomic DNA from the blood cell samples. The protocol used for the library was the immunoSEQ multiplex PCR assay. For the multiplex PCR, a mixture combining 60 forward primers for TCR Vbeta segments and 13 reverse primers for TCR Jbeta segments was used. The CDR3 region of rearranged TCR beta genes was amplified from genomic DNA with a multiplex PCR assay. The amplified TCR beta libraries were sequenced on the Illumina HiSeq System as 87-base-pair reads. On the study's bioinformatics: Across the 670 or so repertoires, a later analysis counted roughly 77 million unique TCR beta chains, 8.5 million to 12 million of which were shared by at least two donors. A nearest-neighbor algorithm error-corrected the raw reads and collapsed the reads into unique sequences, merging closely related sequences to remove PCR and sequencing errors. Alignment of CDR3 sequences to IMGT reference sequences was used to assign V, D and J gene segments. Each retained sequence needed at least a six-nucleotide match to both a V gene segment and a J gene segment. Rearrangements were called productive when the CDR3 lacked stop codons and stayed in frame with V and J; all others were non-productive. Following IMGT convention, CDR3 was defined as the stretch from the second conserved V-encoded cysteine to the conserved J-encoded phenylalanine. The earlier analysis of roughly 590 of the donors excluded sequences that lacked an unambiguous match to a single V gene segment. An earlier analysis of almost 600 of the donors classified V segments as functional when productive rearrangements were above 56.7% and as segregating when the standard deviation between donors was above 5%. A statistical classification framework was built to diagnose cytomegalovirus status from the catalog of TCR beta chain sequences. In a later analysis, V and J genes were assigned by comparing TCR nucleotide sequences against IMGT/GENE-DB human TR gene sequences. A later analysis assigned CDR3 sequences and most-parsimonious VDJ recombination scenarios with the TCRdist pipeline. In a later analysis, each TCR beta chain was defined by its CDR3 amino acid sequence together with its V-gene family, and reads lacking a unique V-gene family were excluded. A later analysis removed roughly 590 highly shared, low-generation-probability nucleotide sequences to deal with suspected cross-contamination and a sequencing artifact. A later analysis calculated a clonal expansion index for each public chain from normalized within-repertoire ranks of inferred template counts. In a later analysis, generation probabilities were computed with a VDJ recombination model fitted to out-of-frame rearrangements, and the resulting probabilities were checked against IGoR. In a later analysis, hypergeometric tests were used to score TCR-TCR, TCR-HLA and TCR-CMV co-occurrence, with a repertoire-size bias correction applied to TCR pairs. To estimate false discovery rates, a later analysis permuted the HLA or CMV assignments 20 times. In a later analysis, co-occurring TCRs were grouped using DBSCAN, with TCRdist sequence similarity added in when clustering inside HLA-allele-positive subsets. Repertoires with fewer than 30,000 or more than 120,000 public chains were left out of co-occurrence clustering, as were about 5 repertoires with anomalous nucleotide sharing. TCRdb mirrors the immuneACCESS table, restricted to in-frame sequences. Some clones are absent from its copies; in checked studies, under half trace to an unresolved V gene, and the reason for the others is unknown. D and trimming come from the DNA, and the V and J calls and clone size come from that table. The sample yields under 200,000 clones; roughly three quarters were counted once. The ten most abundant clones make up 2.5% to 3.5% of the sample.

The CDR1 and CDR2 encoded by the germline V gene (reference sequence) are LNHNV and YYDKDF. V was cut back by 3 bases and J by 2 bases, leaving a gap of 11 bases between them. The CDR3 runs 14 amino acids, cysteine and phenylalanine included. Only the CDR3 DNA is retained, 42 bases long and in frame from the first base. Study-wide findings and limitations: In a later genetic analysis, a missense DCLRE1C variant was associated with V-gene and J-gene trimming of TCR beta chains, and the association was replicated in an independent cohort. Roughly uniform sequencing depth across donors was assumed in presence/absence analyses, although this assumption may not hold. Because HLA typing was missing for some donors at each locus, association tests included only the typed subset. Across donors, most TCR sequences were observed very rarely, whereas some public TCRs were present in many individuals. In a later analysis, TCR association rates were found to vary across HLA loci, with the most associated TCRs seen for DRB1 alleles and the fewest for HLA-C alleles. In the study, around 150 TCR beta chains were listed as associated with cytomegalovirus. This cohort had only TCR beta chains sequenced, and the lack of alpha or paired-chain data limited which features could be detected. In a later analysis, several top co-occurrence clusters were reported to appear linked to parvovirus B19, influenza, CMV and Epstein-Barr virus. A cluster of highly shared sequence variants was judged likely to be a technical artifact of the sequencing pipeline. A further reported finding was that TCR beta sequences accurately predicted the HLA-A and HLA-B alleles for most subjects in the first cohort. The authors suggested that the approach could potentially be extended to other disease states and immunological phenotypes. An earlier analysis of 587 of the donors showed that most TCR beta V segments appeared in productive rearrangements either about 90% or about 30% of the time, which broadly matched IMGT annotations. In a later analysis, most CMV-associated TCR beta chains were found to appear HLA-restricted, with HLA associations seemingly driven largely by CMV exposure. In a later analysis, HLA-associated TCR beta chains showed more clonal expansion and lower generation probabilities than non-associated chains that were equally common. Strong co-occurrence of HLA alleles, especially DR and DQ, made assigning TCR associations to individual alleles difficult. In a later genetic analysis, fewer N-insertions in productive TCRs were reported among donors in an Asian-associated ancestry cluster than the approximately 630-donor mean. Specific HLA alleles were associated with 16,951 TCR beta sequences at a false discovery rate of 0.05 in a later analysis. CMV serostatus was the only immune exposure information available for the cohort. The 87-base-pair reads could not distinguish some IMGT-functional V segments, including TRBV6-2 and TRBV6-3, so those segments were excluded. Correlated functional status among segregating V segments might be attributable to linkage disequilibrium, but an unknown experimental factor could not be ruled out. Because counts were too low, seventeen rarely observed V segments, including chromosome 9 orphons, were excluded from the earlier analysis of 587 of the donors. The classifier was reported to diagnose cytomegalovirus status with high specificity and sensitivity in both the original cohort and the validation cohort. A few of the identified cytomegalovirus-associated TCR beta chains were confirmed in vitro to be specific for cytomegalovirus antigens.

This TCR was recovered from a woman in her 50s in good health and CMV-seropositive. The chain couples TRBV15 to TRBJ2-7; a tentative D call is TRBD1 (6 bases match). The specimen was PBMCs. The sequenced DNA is TGTGCCACCAGCAGCAACAGGGTCGCCTACGAGCAGTACTTC. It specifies CATSSNRVAYEQYF. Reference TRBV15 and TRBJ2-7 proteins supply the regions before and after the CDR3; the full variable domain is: DAMVIQNPRYQVTQFGKPVTLSCSQTLNHNVMYWYQQKSSQAPKLLFHYYDKDFNNEADTPDNFQSRRPNTSFCFLDIRSPGLGDTAMYLCATSSNRVAYEQYFGPGTRLTVT.